The source of this TCR beta chain is a study of cytomegalovirus exposure and HLA in healthy donors. The junction had 2 bases not matched to a gene; V was cut back by 4 bases and J by 5 bases. This CDR3 is 13 amino acids long. Germline CDR1 is KGHSH and CDR2 is LQKENI. Those who donated were healthy bone marrow donors. Nominally healthy donors were sampled, though unrecorded immune exposures were likely. PCR amplification relied on 60 Vbeta primers (plus 13 Jbeta primers). This table comes from immunoSEQ multiplex PCR, and its TCRdb copy is limited to in-frame clones, with some not included. The sample includes approximately 100,000 clones, around four fifths of them seen just once.

V and J are TRBV18 and TRBJ2-5; 9 bases fit TRBD1. This TCR was sampled from a woman aged 40 to 50 in good health and CMV-seronegative. The specimen was PBMCs. CDR3 residues: CASSRGQGETQYF. DNA for the CDR3: TGTGCCAGCTCACGGGGACAGGGTGAGACCCAGTACTTC.